This TCR beta chain is from a study of early T cells in non-severe SARS-CoV-2 infection. Overall study context: With bulk RNA from unsorted whole blood as input, sequencing yielded unpaired chains.

This clonotype was observed at least ten times. Germline V CDR1 and CDR2: SGHTA, FQGTGA. CDR3 size: 15 residues. V shed 4 bases and J 0 bases; nucleotides not matched to a gene: 3. Unique molecular identifiers (one per individual cDNA molecule) were attached. TCRdb analysed the 5' RACE reads with MiXCR anew, one entry per CDR3 protein. This table holds about 110,000 distinct CDR3 sequences, roughly 12% found once. Sample: whole blood. The chain links TRBV7-3 to TRBJ2-1; 7 positions agree with TRBD1. The origin of this receptor is an adult who was a healthcare worker with PCR-confirmed SARS-CoV-2 infection or an uninfected control (not recorded which). This CDR3 is CASSSQGSSYNEQFF. CDR3 DNA sequence: TGTGCCAGCAGCTCACAGGGGAGCTCCTACAATGAGCAGTTCTTC.